This is a list of T cell receptor beta chains from one sample in a study of beta chain features in type 1 diabetes. The protocol was immunoSEQ multiplex PCR, while the TCRdb copy is restricted to in-frame clones and leaves out a portion. The repertoire includes some 200,000 clones, roughly 16% of them detected once, and about 0.078% sits in the top ten. The material sequenced was naive CD4+ T cells from blood. The source of these receptors is a man between 25 and 39 years old with type 1 diabetes. The conserved cysteine and the conserved F or W are not part of the CDR3 here. Fields, in order: V gene, J gene, CDR3 protein.

V: TRBV25-1
J: TRBJ2-1
CDR3: ASSVTGGPATNEQF

V: TRBV30
J: TRBJ2-1
CDR3: AWSPRQESSYNEQF

V: TRBV4-2
J: TRBJ1-2
CDR3: ASSRGQDGDGYT

V: TRBV9
J: TRBJ2-1
CDR3: ASSVNREGNEQF

V: TRBV28
J: TRBJ2-3
CDR3: ASRTGQLTDTQY

V: TRBV4-1
J: TRBJ2-3
CDR3: ASAQEITQY

V: TRBV14
J: TRBJ2-3
CDR3: ASSQASTSGSGTQY

V: TRBV5-1
J: TRBJ2-3
CDR3: ASSAGTSGDTDTQY

V: TRBV29-1
J: TRBJ1-2
CDR3: SVDPQGAGYGYT

V: TRBV13
J: TRBJ2-3
CDR3: ASSSPLHTDTQY

V: TRBV30
J: TRBJ2-2
CDR3: AWSVRTSGELF

V: TRBV28
J: TRBJ2-7
CDR3: ASGGGSWEQY

V: TRBV29-1
J: TRBJ2-1
CDR3: SVRLGSYNEQF

V: TRBV25-1
J: TRBJ1-4
CDR3: ASSEVDRGNEKLF

V: TRBV30
J: TRBJ2-7
CDR3: AWTTGVEQY

V: TRBV29-1
J: TRBJ2-3
CDR3: SVPGQASGTDTQY

V: TRBV28
J: TRBJ2-7
CDR3: ASKEGFHEQY